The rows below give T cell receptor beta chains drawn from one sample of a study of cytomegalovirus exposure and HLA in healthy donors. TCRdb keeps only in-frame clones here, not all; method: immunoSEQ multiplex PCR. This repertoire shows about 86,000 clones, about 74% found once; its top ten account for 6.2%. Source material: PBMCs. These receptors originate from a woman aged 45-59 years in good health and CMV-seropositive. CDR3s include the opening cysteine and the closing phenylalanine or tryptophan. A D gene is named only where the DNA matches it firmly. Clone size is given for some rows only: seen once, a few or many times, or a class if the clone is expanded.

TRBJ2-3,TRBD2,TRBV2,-,CASSPGTSGSTDTQYF,TGTGCCAGCAGCCCCGGGACTAGCGGCAGCACAGATACGCAGTATTTT
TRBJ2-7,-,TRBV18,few,CASSPGPGYEQYF,TGTGCCAGCTCACCAGGTCCGGGATACGAGCAGTACTTC
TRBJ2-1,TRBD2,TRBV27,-,CASKPGLAGVGEQFF,TGTGCCAGCAAACCGGGACTAGCGGGAGTTGGGGAGCAGTTCTTC
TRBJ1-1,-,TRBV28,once,CASSPETGPNTEAFF,TGTGCCAGCAGTCCGGAGACAGGACCGAACACTGAAGCTTTCTTT
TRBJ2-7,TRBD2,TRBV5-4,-,CASSYDPLAGGSYEQYF,TGTGCCAGCAGCTACGACCCTCTAGCGGGAGGCTCCTACGAGCAGTACTTC
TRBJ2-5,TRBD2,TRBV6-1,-,CASSEVAGGLGTQYF,TGTGCCAGCAGTGAAGTAGCGGGAGGGCTCGGGACCCAGTACTTC
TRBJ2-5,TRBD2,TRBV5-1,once,CASSLVAGGQETQYF,TGCGCCAGCAGCTTGGTTGCGGGGGGCCAAGAGACCCAGTACTTC
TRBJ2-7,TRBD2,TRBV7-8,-,CASSTPGLASPYEQYF,TGTGCCAGCAGCACCCCCGGACTAGCGTCTCCCTACGAGCAGTACTTC
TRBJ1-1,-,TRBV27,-,CASSRLGGNTEAFF,TGTGCCAGCAGTCGCCTCGGAGGGAACACTGAAGCTTTCTTT
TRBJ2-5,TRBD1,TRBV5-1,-,CASSLGYRGGHSGETQYF,TGCGCCAGCAGCTTGGGTTACCGAGGGGGCCATTCGGGAGAGACCCAGTACTTC
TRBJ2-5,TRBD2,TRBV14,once,CASSQTSGSWETQYF,TGTGCCAGCAGCCAGACTAGCGGGAGTTGGGAGACCCAGTACTTC
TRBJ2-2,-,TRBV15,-,CATESIRRLGGELFF,TGTGCCACCGAAAGTATCAGGAGGTTGGGCGGGGAGCTGTTTTTT
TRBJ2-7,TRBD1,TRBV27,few,CASSLTNRGSPVYEQYF,TGTGCCAGCAGTTTAACGAACAGGGGCTCGCCCGTTTACGAGCAGTACTTC
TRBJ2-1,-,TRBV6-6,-,CASSRLDYNEQFF,TGTGCCAGCAGTCGACTAGACTACAATGAGCAGTTCTTC
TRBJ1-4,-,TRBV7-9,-,CASSLERSKLFF,TGTGCCAGCAGCTTAGAGAGGTCGAAACTGTTTTTT
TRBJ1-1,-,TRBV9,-,CASSVGPGMNTEAFF,TGTGCCAGCAGCGTAGGGCCAGGCATGAACACTGAAGCTTTCTTT
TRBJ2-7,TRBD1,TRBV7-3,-,CASSSGTGGGEQYF,TGTGCCAGCAGCTCCGGGACAGGGGGCGGCGAGCAGTACTTC
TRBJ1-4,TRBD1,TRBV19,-,CASSEGQYNEKLFF,TGTGCCAGTAGCGAGGGACAGTATAATGAAAAACTGTTTTTT
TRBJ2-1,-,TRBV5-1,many,CASFPGFSPTSYNEQFF,TGCGCCAGTTTTCCCGGGTTTTCCCCCACCTCCTACAATGAGCAGTTCTTC
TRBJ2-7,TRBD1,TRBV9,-,CASSVGGTGLDEQYF,TGTGCCAGCAGCGTAGGAGGGACAGGGTTGGACGAGCAGTACTTC
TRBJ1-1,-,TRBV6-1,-,CASGDGVGTEAFF,TGTGCCAGCGGTGACGGGGTGGGTACTGAAGCTTTCTTT
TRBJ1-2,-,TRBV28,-,CASRGLSGYTF,TGTGCCAGCAGAGGACTGAGCGGCTACACCTTC
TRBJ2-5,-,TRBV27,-,CASRLGIDARGTQYF,TGTGCCAGCAGATTGGGTATCGACGCGAGAGGGACCCAGTACTTC
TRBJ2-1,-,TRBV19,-,CASSKASGHNEQFF,TGTGCCAGTAGTAAAGCCAGCGGACACAATGAGCAGTTCTTC
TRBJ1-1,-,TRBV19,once,CASSTTVLNTEAFF,TGTGCCAGTAGTACGACAGTTCTGAACACTGAAGCTTTCTTT
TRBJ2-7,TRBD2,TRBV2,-,CASTAPTSGIPYEQYF,TGTGCCAGCACCGCCCCAACTAGCGGGATTCCCTACGAGCAGTACTTC
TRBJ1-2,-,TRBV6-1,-,CASSDLEHRVGYGYTF,TGTGCCAGCAGTGACCTAGAACACAGGGTCGGCTATGGCTACACCTTC
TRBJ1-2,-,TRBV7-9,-,CASSLASGASGYTF,TGTGCCAGCAGCTTAGCGTCAGGGGCGAGCGGCTACACCTTC
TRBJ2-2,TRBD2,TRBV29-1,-,CSVVGLAEANTGELFF,TGCAGCGTTGTAGGGCTAGCGGAAGCGAACACCGGGGAGCTGTTTTTT
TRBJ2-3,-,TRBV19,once,CASSIGHLLGTQYF,TGTGCCAGTAGTATAGGGCACCTTCTAGGTACGCAGTATTTT